This paragraph covers one T cell receptor (beta chain) sequence. The target antigen is unknown. This sample was taken from a study of OX40 agonist ivuxolimab in advanced cancers. Study findings and constraints: Not determined was the antigen specificity of the expanded peripheral T cells.

V gave up 4 bases and J gave up 7 bases; unmatched junction bases: 16. The CDR3 totals 18 residues. Per germline, CDR1 SGHDN and CDR2 FVKESK. The method was immunoSEQ multiplex PCR; TCRdb's version includes in-frame clones alone and lacks a portion of them. The sample yields 60,000 to 90,000 clones, more than 75% seen once. Sample: CD4+ or CD8+ T cells sorted from blood, taken in a trial of the OX40 agonist ivuxolimab. V is TRBV14 and J is TRBJ2-2; 9 nucleotides match TRBD1. The clonotype was recovered from an adult with an advanced solid tumor such as melanoma, head and neck, liver or kidney cancer. The CDR3 is CASSPPPGQGRSGGELFF. Here the CDR3 DNA reads TGTGCCAGCAGCCCGCCTCCGGGACAGGGCCGGTCGGGCGGGGAGCTGTTTTTT.